The following is a TCR beta chain sequence with its context. Its specificity is not known. This entry belongs to a study of T-cell reconstitution after alpha-beta-depleted transplantation in children. Overall study results and limits: Several hundred expanded graft clones reportedly gave rise to the alpha-beta T cells present about two months after transplant.

As it was prepared, the TCRbeta library received unique molecular identifiers. One entry per CDR3 protein results from TCRdb running MiXCR on the PCR reads. This sample has some 840,000 distinct CDR3 sequences, with under 20% found just once. The CDR3 contains 15 residues. The germline CDR1 and CDR2 sequences are MNHEY and SVGEGT. V was pared by 2 bases and J by 3 bases, with 5 bases of the junction left unmatched. The sequence was obtained from a male patient younger than 18 who had a stem cell transplant for acute lymphoblastic leukemia, so the T cells may come from the graft donor. V usage is TRBV6-2 or TRBV6-3 and J usage is TRBJ2-7, with 9 bases that match TRBD1. The sequences come from PBMCs, mostly from graft donor cells, collected 360 days after TCRalphabeta/CD19-depleted stem cell transplant. CDR3 nucleotide sequence: TGTGCCAGCAGTTACGGGGGGACAGGGCTCTACGAGCAGTACTTC. Protein product: CASSYGGTGLYEQYF.